One and the same sample provided the 2 T cell receptor beta chains below, sequenced in a study of post-analysis software for immune sequencing data. The antigens for these receptors are not known. The TCR beta cDNA libraries carried unique molecular identifiers. TCRdb re-called the PCR reads with MiXCR, one entry per CDR3 protein. The sample records around 700,000 distinct CDR3 sequences, 59% being singletons. Study results and caveats: TRBV5-6, TRBV5-1 and TRBV20-1 were among roughly five TRBV segments more frequent in patients than controls.

The sample taken for sequencing was blood. The origin of the receptors is a girl aged 2-10 years with multiple sclerosis.

The chain recombines TRBV5-1 with TRBJ1-1; 7 bases match TRBD1. CDR1 SGHRS and CDR2 YFSETQ come from the germline V gene. V gave up 2 bases and J gave up 0 bases; unmatched junction bases: 16. This CDR3 contains 19 residues. CDR3 in amino acids: CASSLKGGRGRGVNTEAFF. DNA for the CDR3: TGCGCCAGCAGCTTAAAGGGCGGAAGGGGGCGAGGGGTGAACACTGAAGCTTTCTTT. Combining the CDR3 with reference TRBV5-1 and TRBJ1-1 gives the whole variable domain KAGVTQTPRYLIKTRGQQVTLSCSPISGHRSVSWYQQTPGQGLQFLFEYFSETQRNKGNFPGRFSGRQFSNSRSEMNVSTLELGDSALYLCASSLKGGRGRGVNTEAFFGQGTRLTVV.

The chain combines TRBV20-1 with TRBJ2-5; 8 nucleotides agree with TRBD2. CDR1 and CDR2 (germline): DFQATT, SNEGSKA (reference sequence). CDR3 length: 14 residues. With V trimmed by 5 bases and J by 4 bases, 9 bases remained unmatched. Here the CDR3 reads CSAPVAGLGETQYF. Here the CDR3 DNA reads TGCAGTGCTCCTGTGGCGGGACTAGGAGAGACCCAGTACTTC.